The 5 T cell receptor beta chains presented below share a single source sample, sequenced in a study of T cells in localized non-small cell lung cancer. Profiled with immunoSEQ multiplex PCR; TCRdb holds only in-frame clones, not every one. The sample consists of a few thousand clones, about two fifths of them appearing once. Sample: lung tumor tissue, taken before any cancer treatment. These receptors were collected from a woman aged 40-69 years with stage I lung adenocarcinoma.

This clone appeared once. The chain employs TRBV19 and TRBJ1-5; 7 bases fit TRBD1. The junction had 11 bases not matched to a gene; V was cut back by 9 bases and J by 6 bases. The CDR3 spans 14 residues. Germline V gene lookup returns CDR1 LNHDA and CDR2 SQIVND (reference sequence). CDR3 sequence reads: CASNRAGGSQPQHF. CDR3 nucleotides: TGTGCCAGCAACAGGGCAGGGGGATCTCAGCCCCAGCATTTT.

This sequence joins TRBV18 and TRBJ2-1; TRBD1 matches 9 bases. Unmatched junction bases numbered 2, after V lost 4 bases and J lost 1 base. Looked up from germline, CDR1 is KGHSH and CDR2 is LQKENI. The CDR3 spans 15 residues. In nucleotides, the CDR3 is TGTGCCAGCTCACTGGGACAGGGTTCCTACAATGAGCAGTTCTTC. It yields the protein CASSLGQGSYNEQFF.

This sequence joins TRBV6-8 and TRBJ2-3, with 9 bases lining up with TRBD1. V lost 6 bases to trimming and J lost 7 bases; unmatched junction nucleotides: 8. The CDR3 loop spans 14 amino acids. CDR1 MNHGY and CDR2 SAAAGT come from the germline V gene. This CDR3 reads CASSAVDRGNTQYF. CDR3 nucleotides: TGTGCCAGCAGCGCAGTGGACAGGGGAAATACGCAGTATTTT.

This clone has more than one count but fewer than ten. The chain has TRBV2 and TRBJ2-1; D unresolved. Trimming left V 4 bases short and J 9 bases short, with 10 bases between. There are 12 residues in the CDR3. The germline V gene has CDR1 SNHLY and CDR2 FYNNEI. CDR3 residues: CASSVQATEQFF. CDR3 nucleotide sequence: TGTGCCAGCAGTGTTCAAGCTACTGAGCAGTTCTTC.

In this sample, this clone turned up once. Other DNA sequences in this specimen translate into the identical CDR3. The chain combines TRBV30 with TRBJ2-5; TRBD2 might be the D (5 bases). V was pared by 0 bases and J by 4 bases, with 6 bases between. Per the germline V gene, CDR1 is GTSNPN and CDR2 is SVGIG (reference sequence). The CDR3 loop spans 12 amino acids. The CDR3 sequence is CAWSVRGETQYF. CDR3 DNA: TGTGCCTGGAGTGTCCGGGGAGAGACCCAGTACTTC.